This T cell receptor beta chain was retrieved from a study of T-cell reconstitution after alpha-beta-depleted transplantation in children. Notes on the study in general: By one year post-transplant, T-cell counts and diversity largely arose from T cells that were newly produced. Expanded graft clones, several hundred of them, were reportedly the source of alpha-beta T cells about two months after transplant. Surviving recipient cells, namely T cells and thymic progenitors, were the source of high day-60 TCRbeta diversity in some patients.

In this sample, this clonotype turned up many times. Its antigen is unidentified. During its preparation, the TCRbeta library received unique molecular identifiers. TCRdb ran MiXCR on the PCR reads and lists one entry per CDR3 protein. Among around 200,000 distinct CDR3 sequences listed, roughly a tenth were seen once. The trim removed 4 bases at V and 5 bases at J, leaving 3 bases unmatched. Germline V lookup: CDR1 SGHTA, CDR2 FQGTGA. The CDR3 is 14 amino acids. The input for sequencing was PBMCs, taken before TCRalphabeta/CD19-depleted stem cell transplant. This TCR was recovered from a child younger than two with acute myeloid leukemia, due to receive a stem cell transplant. V gene TRBV7-3 combines with J gene TRBJ2-1; 9 nucleotides match TRBD2. The CDR3 region has the DNA TGTGCCAGCAGCTCTCCTAGCGGGAACAATGAGCAGTTCTTC. The encoded protein is CASSSPSGNNEQFF.